This T cell receptor beta chain was observed in a study of T cell responses to AZD1222 COVID-19 vaccine. The V gene's germline CDR1 is SGHAT and CDR2 FQNNGV. Trimming removed 5 bases at V and 2 bases at J, with 13 bases between. The CDR3 spans 14 residues. The table came from immunoSEQ multiplex PCR; TCRdb's copy has only in-frame clones and leaves some out. Of 90,000 to 95,000 clones in the sample, over 80% were seen once. The material sequenced was peripheral blood, taken on day 0 of AZD1222 vaccination. The clonotype comes from an adult in good health. This chain links TRBV11-2 with TRBJ2-7; no clear D gene. The CDR3 loop reads CASSHLRSPYEQYF. The CDR3 DNA reads as TGTGCCAGCAGCCATCTAAGAAGTCCCTACGAGCAGTACTTC. Full variable domain (outside the CDR3, taken from reference TRBV11-2 and TRBJ2-7): EAGVAQSPRYKIIEKRQSVAFWCNPISGHATLYWYQQILGQGPKLLIQFQNNGVVDDSQLPKDRFSAERLKGVDSTLKIQPAKLEDSAVYLCASSHLRSPYEQYFGPGTRLTVT.